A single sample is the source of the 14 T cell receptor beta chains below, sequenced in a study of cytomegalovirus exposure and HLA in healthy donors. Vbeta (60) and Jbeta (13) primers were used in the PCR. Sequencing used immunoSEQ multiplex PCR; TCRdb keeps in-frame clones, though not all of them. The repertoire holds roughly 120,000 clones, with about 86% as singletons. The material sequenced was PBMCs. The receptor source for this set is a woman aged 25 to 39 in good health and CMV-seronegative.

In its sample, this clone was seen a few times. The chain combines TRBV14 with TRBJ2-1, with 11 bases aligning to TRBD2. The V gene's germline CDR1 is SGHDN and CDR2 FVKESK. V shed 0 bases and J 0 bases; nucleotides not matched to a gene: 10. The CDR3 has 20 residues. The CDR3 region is CASSQDRPSGRTLSYNEQFF. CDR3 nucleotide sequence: TGTGCCAGCAGCCAAGATCGCCCTAGCGGGAGGACCCTCTCCTACAATGAGCAGTTCTTC. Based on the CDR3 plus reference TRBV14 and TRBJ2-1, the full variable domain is EAGVTQFPSHSVIEKGQTVTLRCDPISGHDNLYWYRRVMGKEIKFLLHFVKESKQDESGMPNNRFLAERTGGTYSTLKVQPAELEDSGVYFCASSQDRPSGRTLSYNEQFFGPGTRLTVL.

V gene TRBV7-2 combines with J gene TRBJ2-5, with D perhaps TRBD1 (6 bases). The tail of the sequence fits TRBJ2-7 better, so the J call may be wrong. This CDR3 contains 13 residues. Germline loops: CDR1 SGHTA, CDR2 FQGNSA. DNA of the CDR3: TGTGCCAGCAGCTCTCAGGGGATAGACGAGCAGTACTTC. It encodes CASSSQGIDEQYF.

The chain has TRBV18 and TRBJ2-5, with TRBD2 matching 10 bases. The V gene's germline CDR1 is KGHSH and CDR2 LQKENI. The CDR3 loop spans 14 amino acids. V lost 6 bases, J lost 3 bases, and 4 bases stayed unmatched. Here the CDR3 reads CASSPTSGKETQYF. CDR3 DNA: TGTGCCAGCTCGCCAACTAGCGGGAAAGAGACCCAGTACTTC.

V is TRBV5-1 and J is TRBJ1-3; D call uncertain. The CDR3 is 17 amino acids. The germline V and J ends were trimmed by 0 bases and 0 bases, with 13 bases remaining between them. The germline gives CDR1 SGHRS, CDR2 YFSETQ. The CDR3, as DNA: TGCGCCAGCAGCTTGGATCAGGCTACTAGCTCTGGAAACACCATATATTTT. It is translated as CASSLDQATSSGNTIYF.

CDR3 region: CASSAGGAYSNQPQHF. The CDR3 bases are TGTGCCAGCAGTGCCGGGGGGGCTTATAGCAATCAGCCCCAGCATTTT. The gene calls are TRBV27 and TRBJ1-5; D is possibly TRBD1 (6 bases). The V end was cut by 5 bases, the J end by 0 bases, with 14 bases between. CDR1 and CDR2 from the germline V gene are MNHEY and SMNVEV (reference sequence). The CDR3 consists of 16 residues.

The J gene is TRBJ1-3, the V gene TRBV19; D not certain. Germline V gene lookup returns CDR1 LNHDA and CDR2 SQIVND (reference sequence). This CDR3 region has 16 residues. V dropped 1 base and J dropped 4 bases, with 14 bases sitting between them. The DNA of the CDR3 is TGTGCCAGTAGTATAGTCGGGCGTCCGGGAGGAAACACCATATATTTT. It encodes CASSIVGRPGGNTIYF.

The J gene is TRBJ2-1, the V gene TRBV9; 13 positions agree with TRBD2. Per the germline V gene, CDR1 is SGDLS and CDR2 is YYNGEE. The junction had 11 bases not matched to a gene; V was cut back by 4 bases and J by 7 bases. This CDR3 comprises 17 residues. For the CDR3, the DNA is TGTGCCAGCAGCCCTCGAACCGGGACTAGCGGGGAAAATGAGCAGTTCTTC. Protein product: CASSPRTGTSGENEQFF.

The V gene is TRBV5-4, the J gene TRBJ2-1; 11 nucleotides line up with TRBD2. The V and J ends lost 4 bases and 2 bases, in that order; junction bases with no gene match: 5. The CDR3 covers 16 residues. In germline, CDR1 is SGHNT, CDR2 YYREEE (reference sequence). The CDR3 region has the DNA TGTGCCAGCAGCCGCGGGACTAGCGGTACCTACAATGAGCAGTTCTTC. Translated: CASSRGTSGTYNEQFF.

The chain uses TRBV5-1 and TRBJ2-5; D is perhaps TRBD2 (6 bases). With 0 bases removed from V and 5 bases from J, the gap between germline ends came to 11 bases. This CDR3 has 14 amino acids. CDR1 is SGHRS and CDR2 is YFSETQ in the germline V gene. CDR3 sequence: CASSLVGGVETQYF. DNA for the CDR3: TGCGCCAGCAGCTTGGTCGGGGGAGTTGAGACCCAGTACTTC. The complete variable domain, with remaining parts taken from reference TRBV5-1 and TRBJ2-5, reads KAGVTQTPRYLIKTRGQQVTLSCSPISGHRSVSWYQQTPGQGLQFLFEYFSETQRNKGNFPGRFSGRQFSNSRSEMNVSTLELGDSALYLCASSLVGGVETQYFGPGTRLLVL.

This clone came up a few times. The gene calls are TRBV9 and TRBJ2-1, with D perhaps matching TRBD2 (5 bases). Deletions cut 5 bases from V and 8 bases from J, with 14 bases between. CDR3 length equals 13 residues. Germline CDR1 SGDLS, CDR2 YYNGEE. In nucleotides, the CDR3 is TGTGCCAGCAGAAGAGGGAGCACGGATGAGCAGTTCTTC. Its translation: CASRRGSTDEQFF.

CDR3 DNA sequence: TGTGCCACGAAGGGGCAACTTTATGGCTACACCTTC. Its protein is CATKGQLYGYTF. V is TRBV19 and J is TRBJ1-2; TRBD1 is a possible D gene (5 bases). The CDR3 totals 12 residues. CDR1 and CDR2 (germline): LNHDA, SQIVND (reference sequence). Trimming removed 10 bases from V and 5 bases from J, with 14 bases in between. The whole variable domain, filled in from reference TRBV19 and TRBJ1-2, reads DGGITQSPKYLFRKEGQNVTLSCEQNLNHDAMYWYRQDPGQGLRLIYYSQIVNDFQKGDIAEGYSVSREKKESFPLTVTSAQKNPTAFYLCATKGQLYGYTFGSGTRLTVV.

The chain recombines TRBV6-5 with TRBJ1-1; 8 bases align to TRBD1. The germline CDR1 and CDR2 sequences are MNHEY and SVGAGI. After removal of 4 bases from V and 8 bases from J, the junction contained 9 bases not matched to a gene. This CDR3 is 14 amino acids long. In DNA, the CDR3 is TGTGCCAGCAGTTCCCGACAGGGGTTCCCCGAAGCTTTCTTT. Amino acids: CASSSRQGFPEAFF.

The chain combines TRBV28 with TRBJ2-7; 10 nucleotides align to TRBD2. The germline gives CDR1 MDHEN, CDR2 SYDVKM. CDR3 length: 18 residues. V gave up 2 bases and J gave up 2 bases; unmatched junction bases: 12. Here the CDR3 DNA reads TGTGCCAGCAGTTTACCGGGACTAGCGAACCCAACTACCTACGAGCAGTACTTC. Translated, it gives CASSLPGLANPTTYEQYF.

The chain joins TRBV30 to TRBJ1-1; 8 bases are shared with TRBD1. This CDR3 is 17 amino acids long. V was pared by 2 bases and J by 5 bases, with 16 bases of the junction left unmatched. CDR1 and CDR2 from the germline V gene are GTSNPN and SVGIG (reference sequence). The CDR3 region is CAWSPRGARDRRTEAFF. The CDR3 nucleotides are TGTGCCTGGAGTCCTCGAGGAGCCCGGGACAGGCGGACTGAAGCTTTCTTT.